A single sample is the source of the 27 T cell receptor beta chains below, sequenced in a study of T cell repertoires in cytomegalovirus infection. These TCRs' antigens remain unknown. From the reads, TCRdb called clonotypes with MiXCR, one entry per CDR3 protein. The table has a few hundred thousand distinct CDR3 sequences, under 35% seen once; the top ten hold 15% to 25%. This sample comprised cultured PBMCs, obtained from culture after CMV antigen stimulation. Source of these receptors: a human donor in good health (CMV status not recorded). Some clones in this sample may be carry-over from other donors' samples.

The chain recombines TRBV28 with TRBJ1-1; D call uncertain. The CDR3 has 14 amino acids. V was clipped by 4 bases and J by 1 base, with 10 bases between them. CDR1 and CDR2 (germline): MDHEN, SYDVKM. CDR3 region: CASSSSRGNTEAFF. Written as DNA, the CDR3 is TGTGCCAGCAGTTCTTCTCGGGGGAACACTGAAGCTTTCTTT.

This clonotype was recorded once. The chain couples TRBV30 to TRBJ1-1; 8 bases align to TRBD1. The CDR3 is 16 amino acids. The J segment lost 5 bases and the V segment lost 1 base, leaving 12 bases of the junction unmatched. Germline CDR1 reads GTSNPN; CDR2 reads SVGIG (reference sequence). The CDR3 sequence: CAWSDRVPGGGTEAFF. The CDR3 DNA is TGTGCCTGGAGTGATCGAGTTCCAGGGGGCGGGACTGAAGCTTTCTTT. Combining the CDR3 with reference TRBV30 and TRBJ1-1 gives the whole variable domain SQTIHQWPATLVQPVGSPLSLECTVEGTSNPNLYWYRQAAGRGLQLLFYSVGIGQISSEVPQNLSASRPQDRQFILSSKKLLLSDSGFYLCAWSDRVPGGGTEAFFGQGTRLTVV.

At least ten counts were recorded for this clonotype. The chain links TRBV7-2 to TRBJ2-3; the match to TRBD2 covers 10 bases. This CDR3 has 16 residues. V gave up 3 bases and J gave up 1 base; unmatched junction bases: 4. The germline CDR1 and CDR2 sequences are SGHTA and FQGNSA. The CDR3 protein is CASSLRSGRGTDTQYF. CDR3 bases: TGTGCCAGCAGCTTGAGAAGCGGGAGGGGCACAGATACGCAGTATTTT.

This chain joins TRBV27 and TRBJ1-2; D gene uncertain. CDR3 size: 13 residues. Trimming stripped 3 bases from V and 4 bases from J, with 9 bases between. CDR1 is MNHEY and CDR2 is SMNVEV in the germline V gene (reference sequence). CDR3 coding DNA: TGTGCCAGCAGTTTCATGGGAGGCTATGGCTACACCTTC. The encoded protein is CASSFMGGYGYTF.

The rearrangement joins TRBV4-2 to TRBJ1-4; 7 bases match TRBD1. Germline values: CDR1 LGHNA, CDR2 YNFKEQ. The V and J ends lost 1 base and 12 bases, in that order; junction bases with no gene match: 14. The CDR3 consists of 16 residues. CDR3 loop: CASSQGPWTGPSELFF. The CDR3 DNA sequence: TGTGCCAGCAGCCAAGGTCCTTGGACAGGCCCATCAGAACTGTTTTTT.

This clonotype was found many times. The rearrangement links TRBV5-6 to TRBJ2-2; possibly TRBD1 for D (5 bases). This CDR3 spans 18 amino acids. The V gene lost 4 bases and the J gene lost 0 bases, with 19 bases spanning the gap. Germline V gene lookup returns CDR1 SGHDT and CDR2 YYEEEE. The CDR3 protein is CASSPRLRGNANTGELFF. In nucleotides, the CDR3 is TGTGCCAGCAGCCCACGACTTAGGGGAAACGCGAACACCGGGGAGCTGTTTTTT.

The chain joins TRBV7-4 to TRBJ1-1; D not resolved. V dropped 7 bases and J dropped 5 bases, with 17 bases sitting between them. Germline V lookup: CDR1 SGHVT, CDR2 SQSDAQ. There are 14 residues in the CDR3. This CDR3 reads CASTRPKAGTEAFF. DNA of the CDR3: TGTGCCAGCACTCGTCCTAAGGCGGGAACTGAAGCTTTCTTT.

This clonotype is a singleton in its sample. The chain uses TRBV27 and TRBJ1-1; tentatively, D is TRBD1 (5 bases). CDR1 is MNHEY and CDR2 is SMNVEV in the germline V gene (reference sequence). V was pared by 0 bases and J by 9 bases, with 8 bases between. The CDR3 loop spans 12 amino acids. CDR3 in DNA: TGTGCCAGCAGTTTATCGAGGGGAAAAGCTTTCTTT. Translation: CASSLSRGKAFF.

The genes are TRBV11-2 and TRBJ2-2; the D gene is possibly TRBD2 (5 bases). Trimming shortened V by 7 bases and J by 2 bases, and 11 bases separated the two germline ends. This CDR3 contains 14 residues. Germline V gene sequence: CDR1 SGHAT, CDR2 FQNNGV. CDR3: CASILRGNTGELFF. Written as DNA, the CDR3 is TGTGCCAGCATCCTCCGGGGAAACACCGGGGAGCTGTTTTTT. The full variable domain, its missing parts supplied by reference TRBV11-2 and TRBJ2-2, is EAGVAQSPRYKIIEKRQSVAFWCNPISGHATLYWYQQILGQGPKLLIQFQNNGVVDDSQLPKDRFSAERLKGVDSTLKIQPAKLEDSAVYLCASILRGNTGELFFGEGSRLTVL.

The CDR3 sequence is CASRGQPNTGELFF. As DNA, the CDR3 is TGTGCCAGCAGGGGACAGCCTAACACCGGGGAGCTGTTTTTT. The chain combines TRBV27 with TRBJ2-2; 7 bases agree with TRBD1. J gave up 2 bases and V 6 bases, and 3 bases lay outside the gene matches. The CDR3 runs 14 residues. CDR1 is MNHEY, CDR2 SMNVEV, per germline (reference sequence).

The chain combines TRBV7-9 with TRBJ2-7; TRBD1 might be the D (5 bases). Trimming took off 4 bases at V and 3 bases at J, with 13 bases between the two ends. Germline values: CDR1 SEHNR, CDR2 FQNEAQ (reference sequence). The CDR3 has 14 residues. The CDR3 DNA reads TGTGCCAGCAGCTCCGAATGGACAAGCTACGAGCAGTACTTC. Protein: CASSSEWTSYEQYF.

CDR3 nucleotide sequence: TGTGCCAGCAGTTTACTTGACAGGGGCGGTGGCTACACCTTC. It codes for CASSLLDRGGGYTF. The J gene is TRBJ1-2, the V gene TRBV28; 8 bases line up with TRBD1. CDR1 MDHEN and CDR2 SYDVKM come from the germline V gene. The CDR3 covers 14 residues. The V segment lost 2 bases and the J segment 7 bases; nucleotides outside the gene matches: 6.

This clonotype has a handful of counts. The V gene is TRBV10-3, the J gene TRBJ2-3; 8 bases match TRBD2. From germline, CDR1 is ENHRY and CDR2 SYGVKD. The length of the CDR3 is 18 residues. J gave up 0 bases and V 2 bases, and 10 bases lay outside the gene matches. CDR3 protein: CAISEDPGERGSTDTQYF. The CDR3 region has the DNA TGTGCCATCAGTGAGGACCCCGGGGAGCGGGGGAGCACAGATACGCAGTATTTT.

This clonotype was counted only a few times. This chain joins TRBV7-8 and TRBJ2-7; TRBD2 matches at 11 bases. CDR1 and CDR2 from the germline V gene are SGHVS and FQNEAQ. After removal of 1 base from V and 2 bases from J, the junction contained 1 base not matched to a gene. The CDR3 is 15 residues long. CDR3 loop: CASSLDSGRAYEQYF. CDR3 coding DNA: TGTGCCAGCAGCTTAGATAGCGGGAGGGCCTACGAGCAGTACTTC.

This clonotype was counted a single time. This sequence joins TRBV2 and TRBJ1-5, with 10 bases aligning to TRBD1. The germline CDR1 and CDR2 sequences are SNHLY and FYNNEI. There are 15 residues in the CDR3. The V gene end was trimmed by 7 bases and the J gene end by 3 bases; junction bases not matched to a gene: 6. CDR3 residues: CASTLGQGNNQPQHF. CDR3 DNA sequence: TGTGCCAGCACTTTGGGACAGGGGAACAATCAGCCCCAGCATTTT.

This clonotype was detected a few times. This sequence joins TRBV5-1 and TRBJ2-7; 7 bases are shared with TRBD1. The CDR3 sequence is 14 residues long. CDR1 and CDR2 (germline): SGHRS, YFSETQ. The junction had 11 bases not matched to a gene; V was cut back by 9 bases and J by 2 bases. CDR3 nucleotide sequence: TGCGCCACCTCAGAGGGGACAGTAACCTACGAGCAGTACTTC. Translation gives CATSEGTVTYEQYF.

There are a few counts of this clonotype. The V and J genes are TRBV29-1 and TRBJ1-3; D is uncertain. Per germline, CDR1 SQVTM and CDR2 ANQGSEA. The CDR3 sequence is 12 residues long. The germline V and J ends were trimmed by 7 bases and 2 bases, with 9 bases remaining between them. The CDR3 is CSAMLPGNTIYF. The CDR3 region has the DNA TGCAGCGCAATGCTCCCTGGAAACACCATATATTTT.

The genes are TRBV10-3 and TRBJ1-5, with TRBD1 matching over 8 bases. The CDR3 totals 14 residues. V lost 2 bases and J lost 4; bases outside the gene matches: 1. Germline V gene data show CDR1 as ENHRY and CDR2 as SYGVKD. Here the CDR3 DNA reads TGTGCCATCAGTGAGGACAGGGGAAATCAGCCCCAGCATTTT. Amino acids: CAISEDRGNQPQHF.

This clonotype appeared a few times. This chain links TRBV7-9 with TRBJ1-2; tentatively, D is TRBD1 (5 bases). Per the germline V gene, CDR1 is SEHNR and CDR2 is FQNEAQ (reference sequence). V dropped 3 bases and J dropped 9 bases, with 8 bases sitting between them. The length of the CDR3 is 11 residues. The CDR3: CASSLLGRYTF. Written as DNA, the CDR3 is TGTGCCAGCAGCTTGCTGGGGCGCTACACCTTC.

The rearrangement links TRBV19 to TRBJ2-7, with D perhaps TRBD1 (7 bases). Per the germline V gene, CDR1 is LNHDA and CDR2 is SQIVND (reference sequence). V lost 6 bases, J lost 5 bases, and 14 bases lay in between. The CDR3 loop spans 13 amino acids. The CDR3 DNA reads TGTGCCAGTAGGAGACAGGGACTCGACGAGCAGTACTTC. This encodes CASRRQGLDEQYF.

This clonotype was detected only a few times. V usage is TRBV7-8 and J usage is TRBJ2-7; D may match TRBD1 or TRBD2 (5 bases each). CDR3 length: 15 residues. V was pared by 3 bases and J by 0 bases, with 12 bases between. CDR1 SGHVS and CDR2 FQNEAQ come from the germline V gene. The CDR3: CASSFRDVSSYEQYF. CDR3 DNA sequence: TGTGCCAGCAGCTTCCGGGACGTGAGCTCCTACGAGCAGTACTTC.

This clonotype was counted between two and nine times. V gene TRBV29-1 combines with J gene TRBJ2-3; 7 bases are shared with TRBD1. The V gene end was trimmed by 3 bases and the J gene end by 3 bases; junction bases not matched to a gene: 6. The germline CDR1 and CDR2 sequences are SQVTM and ANQGSEA. CDR3 length: 14 residues. This CDR3 is CSVEKGAGTDTQYF. CDR3 bases: TGCAGCGTTGAGAAGGGGGCCGGGACAGATACGCAGTATTTT.

The genes are TRBV6-5 and TRBJ2-2, with 8 bases matching TRBD2. With 8 bases clipped from V and 7 bases from J, the junction kept 9 bases outside the gene matches. Germline CDR1 is MNHEY and CDR2 is SVGAGI. This CDR3 is 14 amino acids long. CDR3 bases: TGTGCCAGCGCTGATAGCGGGAAAGGCGGGGAGCTGTTTTTT. Translated: CASADSGKGGELFF.

The chain links TRBV19 to TRBJ1-2; D call uncertain. The CDR3 is made up of 15 amino acids. Germline V gene lookup returns CDR1 LNHDA and CDR2 SQIVND (reference sequence). The V end was cut by 2 bases, the J end by 4 bases, with 14 bases between. DNA of the CDR3: TGTGCCAGTAGTATACTCCTAGGGAGCTTCTATGGCTACACCTTC. This encodes CASSILLGSFYGYTF.

There are a few counts of this clonotype. This chain joins TRBV7-9 and TRBJ1-5, with D unresolved. V lost 5 bases and J lost 11, with 16 bases in between. Germline V gene sequence: CDR1 SEHNR, CDR2 FQNEAQ (reference sequence). This CDR3 is built from 13 residues. CDR3 protein: CASSRRSEMTQHF. CDR3 coding DNA: TGTGCCAGCAGCCGCCGGTCGGAGATGACCCAGCATTTT.

The chain is built from TRBV7-6 and TRBJ2-6; maybe TRBD2 (7 bases). The CDR3 runs 17 residues. V dropped 8 bases and J dropped 0 bases, with 17 bases sitting between them. Germline CDR1 is SGHVS and CDR2 is FNYEAQ. This CDR3 is CASHPWEGGSGANVLTF. CDR3 nucleotide sequence: TGTGCCAGCCACCCGTGGGAGGGGGGCTCTGGGGCCAACGTCCTGACTTTC.

This clonotype was seen a few times. V is TRBV28 and J is TRBJ2-7; D call uncertain. Deletions cut 2 bases from V and 5 bases from J, with 16 bases between. Germline values: CDR1 MDHEN, CDR2 SYDVKM. The length of the CDR3 is 15 residues. CDR3 amino acids: CASSLHGQATNEQYF. The CDR3 DNA follows: TGTGCCAGCAGTTTACATGGCCAAGCAACCAACGAGCAGTACTTC.